This passage covers 21 T cell receptor beta chains from one sample sequenced in a study of shared clonotypes between healthy human individuals. Method: immunoSEQ multiplex PCR; TCRdb's copy keeps in-frame clones and lacks some. Of approximately 2.1 million clones listed, approximately 93% are singletons. Sequencing used naive CD4+ T cells from PBMCs. Subset described: CD45RA+ positively selected. The receptor set was obtained from a young man in good health. Some clones in this sample may be carry-over from other donors' samples.

This chain joins TRBV6-5 and TRBJ1-1; D is perhaps TRBD1 (5 bases). The CDR3 contains 15 residues. Trimming stripped 0 bases from V and 5 bases from J, with 13 bases between. Germline CDR1 reads MNHEY; CDR2 reads SVGAGI. As DNA, the CDR3 is TGTGCCAGCAGTTACTCGTCCGGGGGGAGGACTGAAGCTTTCTTT. It codes for CASSYSSGGRTEAFF.

The rearrangement links TRBV13 to TRBJ2-5; tentative D call: TRBD1 (6 bases). Trimming took 0 bases from V and 5 from J, leaving 13 bases between them. This CDR3 has 15 amino acids. Germline CDR1 PRHDT, CDR2 FYEKMQ (reference sequence). CDR3 region: CASSLGKTGYETQYF. The DNA of the CDR3 is TGTGCCAGCAGCTTAGGAAAGACAGGTTACGAGACCCAGTACTTC.

CDR3 residues: CASSALSSGTDTQYF. The DNA of the CDR3 is TGTGCCAGCAGTGCTTTGTCTAGCGGCACAGATACGCAGTATTTT. The chain is built from TRBV2 and TRBJ2-3; possibly TRBD2 for D (6 bases). The length of the CDR3 is 15 residues. With 4 bases removed from V and 1 base from J, the gap between germline ends came to 12 bases. Germline V CDR1 and CDR2: SNHLY, FYNNEI.

J is TRBJ1-5 and V is TRBV18, with 12 bases matching TRBD1. Germline V gene data show CDR1 as KGHSH and CDR2 as LQKENI. CDR3 length: 17 residues. V gave up 4 bases and J gave up 1 base; unmatched junction bases: 5. The CDR3 loop is CASSLQGQGASNQPQHF. The CDR3 DNA follows: TGTGCCAGCTCACTTCAGGGACAGGGGGCAAGCAATCAGCCCCAGCATTTT.

Only a few counts were recorded for this clone. Other nucleotide sequences from this sample produce the same CDR3. The rearrangement links TRBV2 to TRBJ1-1; a weak D match, TRBD1 (5 bases). The V gene lost 4 bases and the J gene lost 5 bases, with 11 bases spanning the gap. This CDR3 is built from 13 residues. The germline V gene has CDR1 SNHLY and CDR2 FYNNEI. Here the CDR3 reads CASSGEGTTEAFF. The CDR3 region has the DNA TGTGCCAGCAGTGGGGAGGGGACTACTGAAGCTTTCTTT.

The V gene is TRBV4-1, the J gene TRBJ2-1, with 7 bases lining up with TRBD2. Germline V gene data show CDR1 as MGHRA and CDR2 as YSYEKL. CDR3 length: 15 amino acids. The J segment lost 3 bases and the V segment lost 1 base, leaving 3 bases of the junction unmatched. As DNA, the CDR3 is TGCGCCAGCAGCCAAGCAGGACTAGGCTACAATGAGCAGTTCTTC. It encodes CASSQAGLGYNEQFF.

Here the CDR3 DNA reads TGTGTACCCCCTTGCGGGACGGAACGCTGGGCAGATACGCAGTATTTT. Its translation: CVPPCGTERWADTQYF. This chain joins TRBV28 and TRBJ2-3; possibly TRBD2 for D (6 bases). This CDR3 is built from 16 residues. The germline V gene has CDR1 MDHEN and CDR2 SYDVKM.

The chain has TRBV28 and TRBJ2-2, with D unclear. V lost 8 bases and J 4 bases, leaving 8 bases between the germline ends. Germline-derived CDR1 and CDR2 are MDHEN and SYDVKM. This CDR3 is 12 amino acids long. CDR3 amino acids: CASAVSTGELFF. In DNA form, the CDR3 reads TGTGCCAGCGCAGTTTCCACCGGGGAGCTGTTTTTT.

The CDR3 is CASSTSAGGSYEQYF. The CDR3 coding sequence is TGTGCCAGTAGTACCTCTGCGGGAGGCTCTTACGAGCAGTACTTC. The rearrangement joins TRBV19 to TRBJ2-7; the match to TRBD2 covers 8 bases. CDR3 size: 15 residues. The V gene end was trimmed by 4 bases and the J gene end by 4 bases; junction bases not matched to a gene: 9. CDR1 and CDR2 (germline): LNHDA, SQIVND (reference sequence).

This chain connects TRBV9 to TRBJ2-1, with 10 bases matching TRBD2. Trimming cost V 4 bases and J 3 bases; bases outside gene matches: 4. Germline V CDR1 and CDR2: SGDLS, YYNGEE. CDR3 size: 15 residues. The CDR3 DNA follows: TGTGCCAGCAGCCAGCGGGAGGGGGTCTACAATGAGCAGTTCTTC. Translation gives CASSQREGVYNEQFF.

The V and J genes are TRBV7-3 and TRBJ2-3; D call uncertain. V gave up 2 bases and J gave up 6 bases, with 9 bases separating them. Per the germline V gene, CDR1 is SGHTA and CDR2 is FQGTGA. CDR3 length: 13 amino acids. The CDR3 here is CASSLPDGDTQYF. The DNA of the CDR3 is TGTGCCAGCAGCTTACCTGACGGTGATACGCAGTATTTT.

With regard to this clone: The same CDR3 is also encoded by other DNA sequences in this sample. V usage is TRBV19 and J usage is TRBJ2-5, with 9 bases matching TRBD1. The CDR3 runs to 14 residues. CDR1 and CDR2 from the germline V gene are LNHDA and SQIVND (reference sequence). Trimming at V came to 2 bases and at J to 3 bases, leaving 1 base not matched to a gene. This CDR3 is CASSIRQGEETQYF. In nucleotides, the CDR3 is TGTGCCAGTAGTATACGACAGGGGGAAGAGACCCAGTACTTC.

The chain joins TRBV27 to TRBJ1-2, with 7 bases matching TRBD1. In germline, CDR1 is MNHEY, CDR2 SMNVEV (reference sequence). The CDR3 consists of 15 residues. V lost 6 bases and J lost 0; bases outside the gene matches: 7. This chain's CDR3 is CASSPGQVANYGYTF. The CDR3 nucleotides are TGTGCCAGCAGCCCCGGACAGGTGGCTAACTATGGCTACACCTTC.

This chain joins TRBV5-1 and TRBJ1-5; D perhaps matches TRBD1 (6 bases). The CDR3 runs 14 residues. Trimming shortened V by 4 bases and J by 3 bases, and 11 bases separated the two germline ends. The germline V gene encodes CDR1 SGHRS and CDR2 YFSETQ. The CDR3 protein is CASSEGEINQPQHF. Here the CDR3 DNA reads TGCGCCAGCAGCGAGGGGGAAATCAATCAGCCCCAGCATTTT.

This rearrangement joins TRBV9 to TRBJ2-7; 7 nucleotides match TRBD1. V lost 9 bases, J lost 1 base, and 7 bases stayed unmatched. The germline CDR1 and CDR2 sequences are SGDLS and YYNGEE. The CDR3 runs to 13 residues. CDR3 amino acids: CATPGGASYEQYF. The CDR3 region has the DNA TGTGCCACCCCAGGGGGAGCGTCCTACGAGCAGTACTTC.

V usage is TRBV7-3 and J usage is TRBJ2-7; 8 nucleotides line up with TRBD2. Germline V gene sequence: CDR1 SGHTA, CDR2 FQGTGA. The CDR3 is made up of 15 amino acids. Losses at the gene ends were 2 bases for V and 2 bases for J; bases not matched to a gene: 5. CDR3 sequence: CASSLLAGGTYEQYF. CDR3 nucleotides: TGTGCCAGCAGCTTACTAGCGGGTGGAACCTACGAGCAGTACTTC.

This clone was seen only once. The chain links TRBV29-1 to TRBJ1-5, with 7 bases lining up with TRBD1. The germline CDR1 and CDR2 sequences are SQVTM and ANQGSEA. The CDR3 length is 15 residues. CDR3 sequence reads: CTPGCGTVSNQPQHF. The CDR3 DNA is TGCACCCCGGGGTGTGGGACAGTTAGCAATCAGCCCCAGCATTTT.

The chain couples TRBV5-1 to TRBJ2-3; 8 nucleotides agree with TRBD2. The CDR3 is 14 amino acids. Germline values: CDR1 SGHRS, CDR2 YFSETQ. With 0 bases clipped from V and 7 bases from J, the junction kept 4 bases outside the gene matches. The CDR3: CASSLGGLDYTQYF. As DNA, the CDR3 is TGCGCCAGCAGCTTGGGGGGACTAGATTATACGCAGTATTTT. The full variable domain, with the rest looked up from reference TRBV5-1 and TRBJ2-3, is KAGVTQTPRYLIKTRGQQVTLSCSPISGHRSVSWYQQTPGQGLQFLFEYFSETQRNKGNFPGRFSGRQFSNSRSEMNVSTLELGDSALYLCASSLGGLDYTQYFGPGTRLTVL.

The chain carries TRBV5-1 and TRBJ2-7; TRBD1 matches at 9 bases. The CDR3 length is 15 residues. The trim removed 3 bases at V and 6 bases at J, leaving 10 bases unmatched. From germline, CDR1 is SGHRS and CDR2 YFSETQ. The CDR3 bases are TGCGCCAGCAGCTCCACCGGGACAGGGAGTGCCGAGCAGTACTTC. Translated: CASSSTGTGSAEQYF.

For the CDR3, the DNA is TGTGCCAGCAGTCAGGGCGGGGGACTAGCGAAAGATACGCAGTATTTT. This gives the protein CASSQGGGLAKDTQYF. V is TRBV28 and J is TRBJ2-3, with 10 bases that match TRBD2. CDR1 is MDHEN, CDR2 SYDVKM, per germline. With V trimmed by 5 bases and J by 5 bases, 10 bases remained unmatched. The CDR3 runs to 16 residues.

The chain recombines TRBV5-1 with TRBJ1-2; 8 bases are a match to TRBD1. The V segment lost 4 bases and the J segment 3 bases; nucleotides outside the gene matches: 2. The length of the CDR3 is 13 residues. The V gene's germline CDR1 is SGHRS and CDR2 YFSETQ. Written as DNA, the CDR3 is TGCGCCAGCAGCGCGGGACAGGACTATGGCTACACCTTC. Translated: CASSAGQDYGYTF. Filled out from reference TRBV5-1 and TRBJ1-2, the complete variable domain reads KAGVTQTPRYLIKTRGQQVTLSCSPISGHRSVSWYQQTPGQGLQFLFEYFSETQRNKGNFPGRFSGRQFSNSRSEMNVSTLELGDSALYLCASSAGQDYGYTFGSGTRLTVV.